The rows below give T cell receptor beta chains drawn from one sample of a study of blood T cell repertoires in COVID-19. TCRdb keeps only in-frame clones here, not all; method: immunoSEQ multiplex PCR. There are about 87,000 clones in the sample; around nine tenths occur only once, and less than 6.5% lies in the top ten. The sequenced material came from peripheral blood. Receptors were obtained from a middle-aged man with acute or convalescent COVID-19. Each CDR3 is given without its conserved first and last residue. Where a row states a size, it is once, few, many or the class of an expanded clone; other rows omit it.

ASSFGYGTSADEQF	NA	TRBV11-3	TRBJ2-1
ASSVARGGLGNTGELF	NA	TRBV9	TRBJ2-2
ASSLISDRPNQPQH	NA	TRBV28	TRBJ1-5
ASRVGLAGPIPSYEQY	NA	TRBV5-1	TRBJ2-7
ASGIAGSYNEQF	once	TRBV6-5	TRBJ2-1
ASRDRERQPQH	NA	TRBV19	TRBJ1-5
ASSLTGLENTGELF	NA	TRBV3-1/TRBV3-2	TRBJ2-2
ASSLGTGDTEAF	NA	TRBV19	TRBJ1-1
ASSLEGQGTEAF	many	TRBV7-2	TRBJ1-1
ASSLSGQEGDSNQPQH	NA	TRBV11-3	TRBJ1-5
ASSLGASGYNEQF	NA	TRBV7-8	TRBJ2-1
ASSLTGTGVANSPLH	NA	TRBV18	TRBJ1-6
ASSVASGGGDETQY	NA	TRBV9	TRBJ2-5
ASSQDRDTGDID	NA	TRBV3-1/TRBV3-2	TRBJ2-4
ASSLVPGEYGYT	NA	TRBV7-8	TRBJ1-2
AWSYTGGYTEAF	NA	TRBV30	TRBJ1-1
ASSVDQGRETQY	NA	TRBV9	TRBJ2-5
ASSPGGARRHTDTQY	NA	TRBV5-4	TRBJ2-3
ASSIDLGDSPLH	NA	TRBV19	TRBJ1-6
ASSPNRGTELRGTNEKLF	NA	TRBV19	TRBJ1-4
ASSLGQGLAVYEQY	NA	TRBV5-4	TRBJ2-7
ASSLEGGKDTQY	NA	TRBV7-2	TRBJ2-3
ASSSRLHDSNQPQH	NA	TRBV27	TRBJ1-5
ASSYPDRAGANVLT	NA	TRBV6-2/TRBV6-3	TRBJ2-6
ASSPRGGARNEQF	NA	TRBV18	TRBJ2-1
ASSPGQGAPGNTIY	few	TRBV5-1	TRBJ1-3
ASKPETSGGSRSETQY	few	TRBV4-2	TRBJ2-5
ASSIDLRGAQY	NA	TRBV19	TRBJ2-5
ASSVRGLTSTGELF	NA	TRBV11-3	TRBJ2-2
ATSDRQETPRYT	NA	TRBV24-1	TRBJ1-2
ASSVDLGQGVKNIQY	NA	TRBV9	TRBJ2-4
ASSLVIGGNQPQH	NA	TRBV7-2	TRBJ1-5
ASSYRTGIYQPQH	once	TRBV6-2/TRBV6-3	TRBJ1-5
ASSPSRSGEQETQY	NA	TRBV7-8	TRBJ2-5
ASSQVGLAQETQY	NA	TRBV14	TRBJ2-5
ASSTGQINGYT	NA	TRBV6-6	TRBJ1-2
SASRGTNTEAF	NA	TRBV20-1	TRBJ1-1
ASSPGHYYEQY	NA	TRBV19	TRBJ2-7
AISEQATFYGYT	NA	TRBV10-3	TRBJ1-2
ASSLFGQGAVEAF	NA	TRBV5-8	TRBJ1-1
ASRDSQTDTQY	NA	TRBV5-4	TRBJ2-3
ASRWGQNSNQPQH	NA	TRBV27	TRBJ1-5